One and the same sample provided the 8 T cell receptor beta chains below, sequenced in a study of shared clonotypes between healthy human individuals. Data came from immunoSEQ multiplex PCR; TCRdb stores just in-frame clones and leaves some out. The sample shows 2,500,000 or so clones, around nine tenths of them seen only once. Material for sequencing was naive CD4+ T cells sorted from blood. Sample subset: CD45RA+ positively selected. These receptors were obtained from a young man in good health.

The J gene is TRBJ2-5, the V gene TRBV10-3; D perhaps matches TRBD2 (6 bases). Germline V lookup: CDR1 ENHRY, CDR2 SYGVKD. V lost 6 bases and J lost 1, with 15 bases in between. The CDR3 spans 15 residues. The CDR3 coding sequence is TGTGCCATCAGCTCTAGTAGCGGATTCCAAGAGACCCAGTACTTC. Amino acids: CAISSSSGFQETQYF.

This clone was seen a few times. This chain joins TRBV10-2 and TRBJ1-1; D unclear. The V gene lost 7 bases and the J gene lost 0 bases, with 12 bases spanning the gap. CDR1 is WSHSY, CDR2 SAAADI, per germline. The CDR3 sequence is 14 residues long. In DNA, the CDR3 is TGCGCCAGCATATCTCCCCGCATGAACACTGAAGCTTTCTTT. Amino acid sequence: CASISPRMNTEAFF.

The V gene is TRBV30, the J gene TRBJ2-7; D might be TRBD1 (6 bases). The CDR3 extends over 12 amino acids. Trimming took 7 bases from V and 0 from J, leaving 10 bases between them. In germline, CDR1 is GTSNPN, CDR2 SVGIG (reference sequence). CDR3: CALDRSSYEQYF. CDR3 nucleotide sequence: TGTGCCTTAGACAGGTCCTCCTACGAGCAGTACTTC.

The chain links TRBV6-5 to TRBJ2-7; D is uncertain. V gave up 5 bases and J gave up 3 bases, with 5 bases separating them. From germline, CDR1 is MNHEY and CDR2 SVGAGI. The CDR3 runs to 11 residues. CDR3 sequence reads: CASSEFYEQYF. CDR3 in DNA: TGTGCCAGCAGTGAATTCTACGAGCAGTACTTC.

The chain links TRBV4-1 to TRBJ1-4; D uncertain. V shed 0 bases and J shed 8 bases, with 31 bases lying between them. Per the germline V gene, CDR1 is MGHRA and CDR2 is YSYEKL. CDR3 length: 21 residues. CDR3 sequence: CASSQEKVGSSYFRAPEKLFF. In DNA form, the CDR3 reads TGCGCCAGCAGCCAAGAAAAGGTTGGGTCCAGCTATTTTAGGGCCCCAGAAAAACTGTTTTTT.

In its sample, this clone was seen once. The chain carries TRBV25-1 and TRBJ1-2; D is undetermined. Germline V gene data show CDR1 as MGHDK and CDR2 as SYGVNS. The CDR3 is made up of 16 amino acids. V was clipped by 1 base and J by 1 base, with 13 bases between them. DNA for the CDR3: TGTGCCAGCAGTGAATCTATCGTTGCGAGTAACTATGGCTACACCTTC. This gives the protein CASSESIVASNYGYTF.

This clone is a singleton in its sample. Other DNA sequences in the same sample also yield this CDR3. The chain uses TRBV4-3 and TRBJ1-1; 8 bases agree with TRBD1. The ends lost 5 bases at V and 4 bases at J; junction bases unmatched: 9. CDR3 size: 15 residues. Germline lookup yields CDR1 LGHNA and CDR2 YSLEER. CDR3 sequence reads: CASSTGGGAGTEAFF. CDR3 nucleotide sequence: TGCGCCAGCAGCACAGGGGGAGGAGCGGGCACTGAAGCTTTCTTT.

This clone came up once. V usage is TRBV5-4 and J usage is TRBJ2-1, with 12 bases that match TRBD1. Germline V gene sequence: CDR1 SGHNT, CDR2 YYREEE (reference sequence). The CDR3 has 15 amino acids. Unmatched junction bases numbered 8, after V lost 4 bases and J lost 9 bases. The chain's CDR3 is CASSPPGTGGGEQFF. DNA of the CDR3: TGTGCCAGCAGCCCCCCCGGGACAGGGGGCGGTGAGCAGTTCTTC.